The source of this T cell receptor (beta chain) is a study of cytomegalovirus exposure and HLA in healthy donors. Broader study findings: An analysis that was carried out later associated 15,000 to 20,000 TCR beta sequences with HLA alleles at 0.05 false discovery rate.

CDR3 size: 15 residues. Germline assignment: CDR1 KGHSH and CDR2 LQKENI. J gave up 12 bases and V 3 bases, and 8 bases lay outside the gene matches. The PCR made use of 60 Vbeta and 13 Jbeta primers. Method: immunoSEQ multiplex PCR; TCRdb's copy keeps in-frame clones and lacks some. The sample lists tens of thousands of clones; under 9% were seen once. This clone turned up a few times. The antigen is not known. The chain uses TRBV18 and TRBJ2-1, with 13 bases lining up with TRBD2. The source of this sequence is a man in his fifties or sixties in good health and CMV-seronegative. Material: PBMCs. CDR3 protein: CASSPGLAGSSGQFF. Written as DNA, the CDR3 is TGTGCCAGCTCACCGGGACTAGCGGGGTCTTCGGGGCAGTTCTTC. Complete variable domain (other parts from reference TRBV18 and TRBJ2-1): NAGVMQNPRHLVRRRGQEARLRCSPMKGHSHVYWYRQLPEEGLKFMVYLQKENIIDESGMPKERFSAEFPKEGPSILRIQQVVRGDSAAYFCASSPGLAGSSGQFFGPGTRLTVL.